The 24 T cell receptor beta chains in this list originate from one sample, sequenced in a study of molecular identifiers for immune sequencing clone quantification. Each CDR3 protein is one row after TCRdb ran MiXCR on the PCR reads. The data contain over 550,000 distinct CDR3 sequences, roughly 23% of them singletons. Sequenced sample: naive CD8+ T cells from blood, with Jurkat cell RNA spiked in. As for subset: FACS-sorted CD8+CD4-CCR7+CD45RA+ naive T cells. Every receptor here comes from a human donor in good health. Some libraries in this study had Jurkat cell RNA spiked in.

J is TRBJ1-2 and V is TRBV27; D unclear. The CDR3 has 15 residues. Looked up from germline, CDR1 is MNHEY and CDR2 is SMNVEV (reference sequence). Trimming took 2 bases from V and 0 from J, leaving 10 bases between them. In nucleotides, the CDR3 is TGTGCCAGCAGTTTAAGTTCCGCGGCTAACTATGGCTACACCTTC. Translating gives CASSLSSAANYGYTF.

The gene calls are TRBV19 and TRBJ2-6; perhaps TRBD1 as D (6 bases). Germline CDR1 is LNHDA and CDR2 is SQIVND (reference sequence). This CDR3 region has 14 residues. CDR3 nucleotides: TGTGCGGGGGCCCCGTTCTCTGGGGCCAACGTCCTGACTTTC. Protein product: CAGAPFSGANVLTF. The entire variable domain, with the rest obtained from reference TRBV19 and TRBJ2-6, is as follows: DGGITQSPKYLFRKEGQNVTLSCEQNLNHDAMYWYRQDPGQGLRLIYYSQIVNDFQKGDIAEGYSVSREKKESFPLTVTSAQKNPTAFYLCAGAPFSGANVLTFGAGSRLTVL.

This rearrangement joins TRBV5-1 to TRBJ1-4; maybe TRBD1 (6 bases). This CDR3 region has 15 residues. V dropped 6 bases and J dropped 8 bases, with 20 bases sitting between them. In germline, CDR1 is SGHRS, CDR2 YFSETQ. The CDR3 nucleotides are TGCGCCAGCACCTCCGAGGGGGGGAGAGGCGAAAAACTGTTTTTT. This translates into CASTSEGGRGEKLFF.

This clonotype showed up many times. CDR3 DNA sequence: TGCGCCAGCAGCCAAGTTACTAGCAATTCAGATACGCAGTATTTT. It specifies CASSQVTSNSDTQYF. The chain is built from TRBV4-3 and TRBJ2-3, with D perhaps matching TRBD2 (6 bases). CDR1 is LGHNA, CDR2 YSLEER, per germline. V shed 1 base and J shed 4 bases, with 12 bases lying between them. This CDR3 region has 15 residues.

The rearrangement joins TRBV5-1 to TRBJ2-7; TRBD1 might be the D (6 bases). Per germline, CDR1 SGHRS and CDR2 YFSETQ. The length of the CDR3 is 17 residues. Trimming stripped 0 bases from V and 4 bases from J, with 20 bases between. CDR3 in amino acids: CASSLGGQGLASYEQYF. DNA for the CDR3: TGCGCCAGCAGCTTGGGTGGGCAGGGGTTAGCTTCTTACGAGCAGTACTTC.

This rearrangement joins TRBV6-2 or TRBV6-3 to TRBJ2-7; a weak D match, TRBD2 (5 bases). This CDR3 has 16 residues. The V and J ends lost 7 bases and 4 bases respectively, with 23 bases between them. Germline loops: CDR1 MNHEY, CDR2 SVGEGT. The CDR3 loop is CASTRATLPRGYEQYF. CDR3 DNA: TGTGCCAGCACGAGGGCCACTCTACCACGGGGATACGAGCAGTACTTC.

Many counts were recorded for this clonotype. The gene calls are TRBV6-2 or TRBV6-3 and TRBJ2-7; either TRBD1 or TRBD2 may fit D (5 bases each). Germline assignment: CDR1 MNHEY and CDR2 SVGEGT. The CDR3 consists of 12 residues. Between the trimmed V and J ends, which lost 10 bases and 7 bases, there was a span of 17 bases. This chain's CDR3 is CATSEGLGEQYF. The DNA of the CDR3 is TGTGCCACCTCAGAGGGGTTGGGAGAGCAGTACTTC.

The V call is TRBV21-1, the J call TRBJ1-5. TRBV21-1 is a listed pseudogene. The length of the CDR3 is 16 residues. CDR3 sequence reads: CASSKVSGRGNQPQHF. CDR3 nucleotide sequence: TGTGCCAGCAGCAAAGTTTCAGGGAGGGGCAATCAGCCCCAGCATTTT.

For this clonotype: The junction and the germline gene differ at one end; a read error may be behind it. CDR3 sequence (DNA): TGTGCCAGCAGCTTACACCCTACCTACGAGCAGTACTTC. It specifies CASSLHPTYEQYF. The chain is built from TRBV5-3 and TRBJ2-7, with D uncertain. TRBV5-3 is an ORF, with its function uncertain. The CDR3 runs 13 residues.

The gene calls are TRBV3-1 and TRBJ1-1; tentatively, D is TRBD1 (5 bases). Germline V gene sequence: CDR1 LGHDT, CDR2 YNNKEL (reference sequence). The CDR3 runs 16 residues. The V and J ends lost 0 bases and 4 bases respectively, with 15 bases between them. The CDR3 is CASSQDMMGPVTEAFF. The CDR3 nucleotides read TGTGCCAGCAGCCAAGACATGATGGGGCCGGTCACTGAAGCTTTCTTT.

In the case of this clonotype: A single base separates this from a much larger clone, so it may be a read error. CDR3 nucleotides: TGTGCCAGCACGCTGGAAGGGGGTTTCACAGATACGCAGTATTTT. Residues: CASTLEGGFTDTQYF. V usage is TRBV27 and J usage is TRBJ2-3; weak D call: TRBD1 (6 bases). The V and J ends lost 7 bases and 2 bases respectively, with 16 bases between them. Looked up from germline, CDR1 is MNHEY and CDR2 is SMNVEV (reference sequence). This CDR3 is built from 15 residues.

This clonotype has just a few counts. The V call is TRBV2, the J call TRBJ2-7; 7 positions match TRBD2. The J segment lost 2 bases and the V segment lost 6 bases, leaving 7 bases of the junction unmatched. The germline gives CDR1 SNHLY, CDR2 FYNNEI. There are 14 residues in the CDR3. The CDR3 DNA is TGTGCCAGCAGCCGGGAAGGGAGGGCCTACGAGCAGTACTTC. Protein product: CASSREGRAYEQYF.

This clonotype was found many times. This chain uses TRBV3-2 with TRBJ1-6. TRBV3-2 constitutes a pseudogene. This CDR3 has 14 amino acids. CDR3 bases: TGTGCCAGCAGCCAAGCTGAGCGGTGTTCACCCCTCCACTTT. Its protein is CASSQAERCSPLHF.

The sample holds a few counts of this clonotype. The chain joins TRBV6-6 to TRBJ2-7; the D gene could be TRBD1 or TRBD2 (5 bases each). CDR3 length equals 15 residues. Germline V gene sequence: CDR1 MNHNY, CDR2 SVGAGI (reference sequence). V lost 10 bases, J lost 2 bases, and 21 bases lay in between. The CDR3 nucleotides are TGTGCCACCCGGCGTGGGACCCAGGGTACCTACGAGCAGTACTTC. Residues: CATRRGTQGTYEQYF.

A remark on this clonotype: The conserved closing phenylalanine or tryptophan is absent in this CDR3, likely reflecting a read error. The genes are TRBV4-1 and TRBJ2-7; 8 nucleotides match TRBD1. The J segment lost 3 bases and the V segment lost 2 bases, leaving 6 bases of the junction unmatched. CDR1 and CDR2 (germline): MGHRA, YSYEKL. The CDR3 is 15 amino acids. CDR3 bases: TGCGCCAGCAGCCAACATCTAGGGACAGGCTACGAGCAGTACATC. Amino acid sequence: CASSQHLGTGYEQYI.

This clonotype was seen many times. This rearrangement joins TRBV7-9 to TRBJ1-1; D is uncertain. This CDR3 has 13 amino acids. The V end lost 1 base, the J end lost 4 bases, and 7 bases lay between the germline ends. Germline CDR1 is SEHNR and CDR2 is FQNEAQ (reference sequence). CDR3 DNA: TGTGCCAGCAGCTTAGGCTGGGCCACTGAAGCTTTCTTT. This sequence encodes CASSLGWATEAFF. The entire variable domain, with the rest obtained from reference TRBV7-9 and TRBJ1-1, is as follows: DTGVSQNPRHKITKRGQNVTFRCDPISEHNRLYWYRQTLGQGPEFLTYFQNEAQLEKSRLLSDRFSAERPKGSFSTLEIQRTEQGDSAMYLCASSLGWATEAFFGQGTRLTVV.

In this sample, this clonotype turned up many times. The CDR3 DNA follows: TGCGCCAGCAGCCAAGGCAGTCGTGGAGGGGGTGACACAGATACGCAGTATTTT. It specifies CASSQGSRGGGDTDTQYF. The chain links TRBV4-3 to TRBJ2-3; D tentatively reads TRBD1 or TRBD2 (6 bases each). This CDR3 comprises 18 residues. Germline V lookup: CDR1 LGHNA, CDR2 YSLEER. V lost 1 base and J lost 2, with 19 bases in between.

A single count supports this clonotype. This may arise from a read error, as a much more abundant clone is one base away. This chain uses TRBV30 with TRBJ2-7; D is ambiguous. CDR1 GTSNPN and CDR2 SVGIG come from the germline V gene (reference sequence). The CDR3 totals 13 residues. The V end lost 2 bases, the J end lost 2 bases, and 10 bases lay between the germline ends. Here the CDR3 reads CAWSYEDAYEQYF. As DNA, the CDR3 is TGTGCCTGGAGTTATGAGGATGCCTACGAGCAGTACTTC.

This clonotype was found many times. The chain couples TRBV29-1 to TRBJ2-3; possibly TRBD2 for D (5 bases). Deletions cut 3 bases from V and 5 bases from J, with 18 bases between. From germline, CDR1 is SQVTM and CDR2 ANQGSEA. The CDR3 sequence is 15 residues long. The CDR3 coding sequence is TGCAGCGTTGACTCGGACTCCTCGCTACAAGATACGCAGTATTTT. This encodes CSVDSDSSLQDTQYF.

As regards this clonotype: A much larger clone sits a single nucleotide away, making a read error possible. The chain combines TRBV7-7 with TRBJ2-5; TRBD2 aligns across 9 bases. This CDR3 contains 15 residues. Germline CDR1 SSHAT, CDR2 FNYEAQ (reference sequence). The DNA for the CDR3 is TGTGCCAGCAGCTACGCTGCTAGCGGGGAAGAGGCCCAGTACTTC. Its translation: CASSYAASGEEAQYF.

This chain uses TRBV6-2 or TRBV6-3 with TRBJ1-1; a weak D match, TRBD1 (5 bases). This CDR3 contains 13 residues. V lost 6 bases to trimming and J lost 3 bases, with 11 bases between them. Germline assignment: CDR1 MNHEY and CDR2 SVGEGT. CDR3 in amino acids: CASRVWGYTEAFF. The CDR3 coding sequence is TGTGCCAGCAGAGTATGGGGGTACACTGAAGCTTTCTTT.

This clonotype has ten or more counts. The chain is built from TRBV7-9 and TRBJ2-3; 10 bases match TRBD2. The CDR3 is 20 amino acids. Germline CDR1 is SEHNR and CDR2 is FQNEAQ (reference sequence). J gave up 3 bases and V 4 bases, and 19 bases lay outside the gene matches. The CDR3 coding sequence is TGTGCCAGCAGCTCCTCCTCTTATGAACTAGCGGGGAGTCAAACAGATACGCAGTATTTT. It yields the protein CASSSSSYELAGSQTDTQYF.

As to this clonotype: Likely a read error: the CDR3 ends without its conserved phenylalanine or tryptophan. The chain has TRBV28 and TRBJ1-1; D possibly corresponds to TRBD1 (6 bases). The germline CDR1 and CDR2 sequences are MDHEN and SYDVKM. The CDR3 length is 13 residues. CDR3 residues: CASSPTGYTEAFS. The CDR3 nucleotides are TGTGCTAGCAGTCCCACAGGGTACACTGAAGCTTTCTCT.

The rearrangement uses TRBV12-3 or TRBV12-4 and TRBJ2-7; the match to TRBD2 covers 10 bases. V shed 5 bases, J shed 0 bases, and the junction held 7 bases outside the gene matches. The CDR3 is made up of 16 amino acids. The CDR3 DNA reads as TGTGCCAGCAGTGCTAGCGGGGGACCGTCCTCCTACGAGCAGTACTTC. Its protein is CASSASGGPSSYEQYF.